The rows below give T cell receptor beta chains drawn from one sample of a study of OX40 agonist ivuxolimab in advanced cancers. Data came from immunoSEQ multiplex PCR; TCRdb stores just in-frame clones and leaves some out. Here the sample spans about 73,000 clones, 80% to 95% being singletons. This specimen consisted of CD4+ or CD8+ T cells sorted from blood, obtained in a trial of the OX40 agonist ivuxolimab. These receptors were collected from an adult with an advanced solid tumor such as melanoma, head and neck, liver or kidney cancer. The CDR3 runs from the conserved cysteine through the conserved F or W. A D gene is named only where the DNA matches it firmly. Part of the rows lack a size; the others show once, few, many or a class for expanded clones.

CDR3nt: TGTGCCACGCGTGACAGGCGAAGCTCCTACGAGCAGTACTTC
CDR3aa: CATRDRRSSYEQYF
j_gene: TRBJ2-7
d_gene: -
v_gene: TRBV19
abundance: few

CDR3nt: TGTGCCTGGAGTGGGGTAGGGGCCGGCGGAAACACCATATATTTT
CDR3aa: CAWSGVGAGGNTIYF
j_gene: TRBJ1-3
d_gene: -
v_gene: TRBV30
abundance: -

CDR3nt: TGTGCCAGCAGCTTGTCTGGGCCCGAGACCCAGTACTTC
CDR3aa: CASSLSGPETQYF
j_gene: TRBJ2-5
d_gene: -
v_gene: TRBV5-4
abundance: -

CDR3nt: TGTGCCAGCTCACCACCACGCGCGAACACCGGGGAGCTGTTTTTT
CDR3aa: CASSPPRANTGELFF
j_gene: TRBJ2-2
d_gene: -
v_gene: TRBV18
abundance: few

CDR3nt: TGTGCCAGCAGCCCCCAAGTTAGGCGGGATTGGGGAAGTACGCAGTATTTT
CDR3aa: CASSPQVRRDWGSTQYF
j_gene: TRBJ2-3
d_gene: -
v_gene: TRBV7-3
abundance: once

CDR3nt: TGTGCCTGGAGTGGGACCGGGACACGCAATGAGCAGTTCTTC
CDR3aa: CAWSGTGTRNEQFF
j_gene: TRBJ2-1
d_gene: -
v_gene: TRBV30
abundance: -

CDR3nt: TGTGCCAGCAACCTAAACACCGGGGAGCTGTTTTTT
CDR3aa: CASNLNTGELFF
j_gene: TRBJ2-2
d_gene: -
v_gene: TRBV9
abundance: -

CDR3nt: TGTGCCAGCAGTTTATCGGGGGTCACAAACACAGATACGCAGTATTTT
CDR3aa: CASSLSGVTNTDTQYF
j_gene: TRBJ2-3
d_gene: -
v_gene: TRBV27
abundance: -

CDR3nt: TGTGCCAGTAGTATCGACGGGGAGGTAACTGAGCAGTTCTTC
CDR3aa: CASSIDGEVTEQFF
j_gene: TRBJ2-1
d_gene: -
v_gene: TRBV19
abundance: -

CDR3nt: TGTGCCAGCACCAGGGACATCTACACAGATACGCAGTATTTT
CDR3aa: CASTRDIYTDTQYF
j_gene: TRBJ2-3
d_gene: -
v_gene: TRBV9
abundance: -